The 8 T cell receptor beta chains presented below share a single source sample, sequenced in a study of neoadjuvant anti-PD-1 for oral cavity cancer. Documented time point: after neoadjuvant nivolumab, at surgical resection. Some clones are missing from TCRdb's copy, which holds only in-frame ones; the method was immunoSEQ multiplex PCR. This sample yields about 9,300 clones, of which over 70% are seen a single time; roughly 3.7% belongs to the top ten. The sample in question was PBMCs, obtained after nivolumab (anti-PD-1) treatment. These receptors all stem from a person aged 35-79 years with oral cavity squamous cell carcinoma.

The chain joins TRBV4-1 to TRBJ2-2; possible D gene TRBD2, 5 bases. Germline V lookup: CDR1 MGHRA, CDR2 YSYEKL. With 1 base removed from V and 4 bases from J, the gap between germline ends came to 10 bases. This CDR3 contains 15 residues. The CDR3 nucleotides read TGCGCCAGCAGCCAAGGGGAGACGATCACCGGGGAGCTGTTTTTT. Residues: CASSQGETITGELFF.

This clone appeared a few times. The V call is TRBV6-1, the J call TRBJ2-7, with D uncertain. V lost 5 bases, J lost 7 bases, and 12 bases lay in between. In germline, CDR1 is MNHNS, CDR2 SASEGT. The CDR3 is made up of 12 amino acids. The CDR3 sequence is CASSRPRREQYF. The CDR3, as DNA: TGTGCCAGCAGTCGCCCTCGTAGGGAGCAGTACTTC.

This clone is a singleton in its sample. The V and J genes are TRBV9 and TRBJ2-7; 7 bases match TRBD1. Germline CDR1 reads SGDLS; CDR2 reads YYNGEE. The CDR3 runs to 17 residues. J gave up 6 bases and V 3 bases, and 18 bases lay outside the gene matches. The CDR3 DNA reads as TGTGCCAGCAGCGCGCCCCCCGGGACAGCCCTTGAAGTCGAGCAGTACTTC. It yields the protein CASSAPPGTALEVEQYF. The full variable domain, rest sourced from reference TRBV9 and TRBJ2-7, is DSGVTQTPKHLITATGQRVTLRCSPRSGDLSVYWYQQSLDQGLQFLIQYYNGEERAKGNILERFSAQQFPDLHSELNLSSLELGDSALYFCASSAPPGTALEVEQYFGPGTRLTVT.

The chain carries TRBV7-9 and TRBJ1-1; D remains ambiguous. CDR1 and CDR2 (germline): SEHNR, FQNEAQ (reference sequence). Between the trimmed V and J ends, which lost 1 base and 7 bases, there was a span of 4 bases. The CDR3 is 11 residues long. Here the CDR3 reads CASSLGNEAFF. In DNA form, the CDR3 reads TGTGCCAGCAGCTTAGGGAATGAAGCTTTCTTT.

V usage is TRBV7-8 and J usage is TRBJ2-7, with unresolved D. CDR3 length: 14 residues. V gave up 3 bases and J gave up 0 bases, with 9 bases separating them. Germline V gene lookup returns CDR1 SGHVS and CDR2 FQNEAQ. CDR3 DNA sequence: TGTGCCAGCAGCTTCGGACGGCGCTCCTACGAGCAGTACTTC. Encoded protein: CASSFGRRSYEQYF.

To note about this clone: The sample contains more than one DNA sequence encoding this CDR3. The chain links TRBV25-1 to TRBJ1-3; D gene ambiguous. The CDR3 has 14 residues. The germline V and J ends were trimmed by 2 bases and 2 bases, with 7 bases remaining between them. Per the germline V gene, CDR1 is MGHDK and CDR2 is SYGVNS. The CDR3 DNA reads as TGTGCCAGCAGTGAAGAAAGAACTGGAAACACCATATATTTT. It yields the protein CASSEERTGNTIYF.

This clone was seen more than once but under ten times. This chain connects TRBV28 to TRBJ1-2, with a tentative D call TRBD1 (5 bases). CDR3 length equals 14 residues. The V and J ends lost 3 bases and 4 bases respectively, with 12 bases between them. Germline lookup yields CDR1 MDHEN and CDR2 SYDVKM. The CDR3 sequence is CASSFVGGTYGYTF. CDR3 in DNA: TGTGCCAGCAGTTTCGTCGGGGGGACCTATGGCTACACCTTC.

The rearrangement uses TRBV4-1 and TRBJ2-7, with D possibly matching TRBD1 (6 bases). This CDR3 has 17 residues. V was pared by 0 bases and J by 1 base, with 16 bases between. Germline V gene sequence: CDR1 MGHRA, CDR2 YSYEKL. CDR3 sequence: CASSQDRAGVGSYEQYF. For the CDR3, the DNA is TGCGCCAGCAGCCAAGATCGGGCAGGGGTCGGGTCCTACGAGCAGTACTTC.